The clone carrying this T cell receptor (beta chain) has just a few counts. Trimming took 8 bases from V and 1 from J, leaving 14 bases between them. This CDR3 is built from 14 residues. Germline V lookup: CDR1 MDHEN, CDR2 SYDVKM. This sample is drawn from a study of blood T cell repertoires in COVID-19. Study information: The study drew acute and convalescent COVID-19 samples from the United States, Italy and Spain. PBMCs, B-cell-depleted T cells, or T cells provided the cDNA or gDNA that made up the material.

Authors' processing steps: Amplified reference gene primers provided the basis for estimating nucleated cell counts. The repertoire was sequenced with immunoSEQ multiplex PCR; TCRdb's copy has only in-frame clones and lacks some. V and J calls and clone size follow that table, whereas D and trimming were derived from the DNA. The repertoire includes 250,000 to 350,000 clones, 75% to 90% of them detected once, and 3% sits in the top ten. Material: peripheral blood. The clonotype comes from a woman aged 30 to 39 with active or convalescent COVID-19. The chain couples TRBV28 to TRBJ1-1; D is ambiguous. CDR3 DNA sequence: TGTGCCAGCCGATTAAAACTGAGGAACACTGAAGCTTTCTTT. Protein sequence: CASRLKLRNTEAFF.